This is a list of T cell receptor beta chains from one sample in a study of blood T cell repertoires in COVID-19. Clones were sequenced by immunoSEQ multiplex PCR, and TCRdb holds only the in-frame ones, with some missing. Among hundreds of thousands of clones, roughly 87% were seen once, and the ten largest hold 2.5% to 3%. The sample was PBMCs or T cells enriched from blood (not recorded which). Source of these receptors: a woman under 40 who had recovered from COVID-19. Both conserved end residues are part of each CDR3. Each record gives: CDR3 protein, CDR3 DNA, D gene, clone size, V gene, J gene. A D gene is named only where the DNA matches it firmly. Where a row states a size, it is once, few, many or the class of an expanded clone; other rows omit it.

CASSSTTGLELNEQFF	TGTGCCAGCAGTTCCACGACAGGACTAGAGCTCAATGAGCAGTTCTTC	.	.	TRBV27	TRBJ2-1
CASSMTSGGLEQYF	TGTGCCAGTAGTATGACTAGCGGGGGGCTCGAGCAGTACTTC	TRBD2	.	TRBV19	TRBJ2-7
CAWSLNYEQYF	TGTGCCTGGAGCCTTAACTACGAGCAGTACTTC	.	.	TRBV30	TRBJ2-7
CASSVGGQAHQPQHF	TGTGCCAGCAGCGTGGGAGGGCAGGCCCATCAGCCCCAGCATTTT	.	.	TRBV9	TRBJ1-5
CASRIFTGTGGVKSYNEQFF	TGTGCCAGCAGAATATTCACCGGGACAGGGGGCGTGAAATCCTACAATGAGCAGTTCTTC	TRBD1	.	TRBV5-5	TRBJ2-1
CATSGFRDSDYQPQHF	TGTGCCACCAGCGGATTCCGGGACAGTGATTATCAGCCCCAGCATTTT	TRBD1	.	TRBV15	TRBJ1-5
CASSLEAATMNTEAFF	TGTGCCAGCTCCCTCGAAGCGGCCACGATGAACACTGAAGCTTTCTTT	.	once	TRBV18	TRBJ1-1
CASSLGRATQYF	TGTGCCAGCAGCTTAGGGCGGGCTACGCAGTATTTT	.	once	TRBV7-9	TRBJ2-3
CASSQKSGDTYEQYF	TGTGCCAGCAGCCAAAAGTCAGGGGATACCTACGAGCAGTACTTC	.	once	TRBV3-1/TRBV3-2	TRBJ2-7
CASSGTSGAYEQYF	TGTGCCAGTTCCGGGACTAGCGGGGCCTACGAGCAGTACTTC	TRBD2	.	TRBV2	TRBJ2-7
CASSSGTGVPYEQYF	TGTGCCAGCAGCTCCGGGACAGGGGTACCCTACGAGCAGTACTTC	TRBD1	.	TRBV7-2	TRBJ2-7
CATSRRRDSGANVLTF	TGTGCCACCAGCAGAAGACGGGATTCTGGGGCCAACGTCCTGACTTTC	.	.	TRBV15	TRBJ2-6
CASSPRGLGETQYF	TGTGCCAGCAGCCCTCGGGGGTTGGGGGAGACCCAGTACTTC	.	.	TRBV2	TRBJ2-5
CASSRKGQVSGNTIYF	TGTGCCAGCAGCCGGAAAGGACAGGTCTCTGGAAACACCATATATTTT	TRBD1	.	TRBV14	TRBJ1-3
CASSWRANTGELFF	TGTGCCAGCAGTTGGCGGGCCAACACCGGGGAGCTGTTTTTT	.	.	TRBV6-5	TRBJ2-2
CASSATAGGADTQYF	TGTGCCAGCAGCGCAACGGCTGGAGGGGCAGATACGCAGTATTTT	.	.	TRBV14	TRBJ2-3
CASSSDRQGEGNYGYTF	TGTGCCAGCAGTTCGGACAGACAGGGTGAGGGGAACTATGGCTACACCTTC	TRBD1	once	TRBV28	TRBJ1-2
CASSPQTGFSYNEQFF	TGTGCCAGCAGCCCCCAGACAGGGTTCTCCTACAATGAGCAGTTCTTC	TRBD1	.	TRBV16	TRBJ2-1
CATFRGWEKLFF	TGTGCCACCTTCAGGGGGTGGGAAAAACTGTTTTTT	TRBD1	.	TRBV6-4	TRBJ1-4
CASSQASGSTDTQYF	TGTGCCAGCAGTCAAGCTAGCGGAAGCACAGATACGCAGTATTTT	TRBD2	.	TRBV6-4	TRBJ2-3
CASSPGTGGSSPLHF	TGTGCCAGCTCACCCGGGACAGGGGGCAGTTCACCCCTCCACTTT	TRBD1	.	TRBV18	TRBJ1-6
CASSDIGRTSTDTQYF	TGTGCCAGTAGCGATATCGGGAGGACAAGCACAGATACGCAGTATTTT	TRBD2	.	TRBV19	TRBJ2-3
CASRRGLAGGNEQFF	TGTGCCAGTAGACGGGGACTAGCGGGGGGAAATGAGCAGTTCTTC	TRBD2	.	TRBV19	TRBJ2-1
CASSFNARASSYEQYF	TGTGCCAGCAGTTTTAATGCGCGGGCGAGCTCCTACGAGCAGTACTTC	.	.	TRBV27	TRBJ2-7
CASSFQNNEKLFF	TGTGCCAGCAGTTTTCAGAATAATGAAAAACTGTTTTTT	.	.	TRBV28	TRBJ1-4
CGTGLATEAFF	TGCGGCACGGGGTTGGCAACTGAAGCTTTCTTT	.	.	TRBV19	TRBJ1-1
CASSLLSGNTIYF	TGTGCCAGCAGTTTATTGAGTGGAAACACCATATATTTT	.	.	TRBV28	TRBJ1-3
CASTPRGNYGYTF	TGTGCCAGCACTCCGCGGGGTAACTATGGCTACACCTTC	.	once	TRBV12-3/TRBV12-4	TRBJ1-2
CASSVAYTEAFF	TGTGCCAGCAGTGTAGCCTACACTGAAGCTTTCTTT	.	.	TRBV2	TRBJ1-1
CASSLDPRETQYF	TGTGCCAGCAGCTTAGACCCGAGGGAGACCCAGTACTTC	.	.	TRBV7-9	TRBJ2-5
CASSPGGVGDGYTF	TGCGCCAGCAGCCCCGGGGGTGTGGGAGATGGCTACACCTTC	.	.	TRBV5-1	TRBJ1-2
CASSLGGGARGYTF	TGTGCCAGCAGCTTAGGTGGGGGCGCAAGAGGCTACACCTTC	.	.	TRBV5-4	TRBJ1-2
CASSLKVTGYSEQFF	TGCGCCAGCAGCTTGAAAGTGACAGGGTACAGTGAGCAGTTCTTC	TRBD1	.	TRBV5-1	TRBJ2-1
CASTPVGTGSYEQYF	TGTGCCAGCACCCCAGTGGGGACAGGGTCGTACGAGCAGTACTTC	TRBD1	.	TRBV6-5	TRBJ2-7
CASSRALPSGSPYEQYF	TGTGCCAGCAGCCGAGCCCTGCCTAGCGGGTCCCCCTACGAGCAGTACTTC	TRBD2	.	TRBV3-1/TRBV3-2	TRBJ2-7
CASSLVGEQFF	TGTGCCAGCAGCTTGGTTGGCGAGCAGTTCTTC	.	.	TRBV5-6	TRBJ2-1
CASAGGILNTEAFF	TGTGCCAGCGCAGGGGGGATATTGAACACTGAAGCTTTCTTT	TRBD1	.	TRBV27	TRBJ1-1
CASSPTGITYEQYF	TGTGCCAGCAGCCCGACAGGGATTACCTACGAGCAGTACTTC	TRBD1	once	TRBV28	TRBJ2-7
CASSARQGTSYEQYF	TGTGCCAGCAGCGCCCGACAGGGGACCTCCTACGAGCAGTACTTC	TRBD1	once	TRBV7-9	TRBJ2-7
CASSVAGGRSADTQYF	TGTGCCAGCAGCGTAGCGGGCGGGAGGAGTGCAGATACGCAGTATTTT	TRBD2	.	TRBV9	TRBJ2-3
CASSGFGGERVTGELFF	TGTGCCAGTAGTGGTTTCGGCGGAGAGAGGGTCACCGGGGAGCTGTTTTTT	.	.	TRBV19	TRBJ2-2
CASSLTNSQETQYF	TGTGCCAGCAGCTTAACTAATAGCCAAGAGACCCAGTACTTC	.	.	TRBV7-9	TRBJ2-5